In its sample, the clone carrying this TCR beta chain was seen many times. What it binds is not known. The sample is drawn from a study of neurological immune-mediated disorders. Study results and limitations: The most TCR clonal expansion was seen in HTLV-1-associated myelopathy, whereas the least was seen in multiple sclerosis, below the level in healthy controls.

Using its own MiXCR run on the 5' RACE reads, TCRdb lists one record per CDR3 protein. This table holds more than 40,000 distinct CDR3 sequences, 3% to 3.5% found once. V lost 0 bases, J lost 2 bases, and 13 bases lay in between. There are 16 residues in the CDR3. CDR1 is LNHNV, CDR2 YYDKDF, per germline (reference sequence). Sequencing was performed on PBMCs. This sequence was found in a woman aged 45-65 years with multiple sclerosis. This chain uses TRBV15 with TRBJ1-2; D gene uncertain. CDR3: CATSRDIVTGNYGYTF. As DNA, the CDR3 is TGTGCCACCAGCAGAGACATCGTGACGGGAAACTATGGCTACACCTTC.